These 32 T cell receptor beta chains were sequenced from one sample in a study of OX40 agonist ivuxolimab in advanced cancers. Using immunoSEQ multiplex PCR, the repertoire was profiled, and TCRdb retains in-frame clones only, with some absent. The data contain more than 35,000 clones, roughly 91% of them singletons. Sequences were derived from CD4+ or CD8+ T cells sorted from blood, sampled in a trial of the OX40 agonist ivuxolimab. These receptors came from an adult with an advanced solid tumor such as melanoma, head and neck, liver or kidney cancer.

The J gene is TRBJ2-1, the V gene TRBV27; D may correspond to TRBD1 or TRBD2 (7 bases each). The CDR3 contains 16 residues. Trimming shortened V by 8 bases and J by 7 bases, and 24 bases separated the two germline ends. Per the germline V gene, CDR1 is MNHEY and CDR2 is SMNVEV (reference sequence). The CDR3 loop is CASRNIQGGLWNEQFF. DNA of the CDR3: TGTGCCAGCCGAAATATCCAGGGGGGGCTGTGGAATGAGCAGTTCTTC.

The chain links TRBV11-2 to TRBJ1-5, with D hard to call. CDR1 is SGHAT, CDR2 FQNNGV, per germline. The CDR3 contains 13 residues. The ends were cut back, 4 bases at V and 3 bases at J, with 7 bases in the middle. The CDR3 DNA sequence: TGTGCCAGCAGCTCCGGACCCAATCAGCCCCAGCATTTT. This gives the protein CASSSGPNQPQHF.

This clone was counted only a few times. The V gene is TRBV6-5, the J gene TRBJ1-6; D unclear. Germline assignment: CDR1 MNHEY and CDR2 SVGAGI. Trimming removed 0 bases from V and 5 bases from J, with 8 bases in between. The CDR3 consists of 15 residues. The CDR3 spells CASSYSRTNNSPLHF. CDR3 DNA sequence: TGTGCCAGCAGTTACTCGCGGACCAATAATTCACCCCTCCACTTT.

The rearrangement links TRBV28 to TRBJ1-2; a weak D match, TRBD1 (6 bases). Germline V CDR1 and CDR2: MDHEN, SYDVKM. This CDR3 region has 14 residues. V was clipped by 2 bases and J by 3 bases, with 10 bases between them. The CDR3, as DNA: TGTGCCAGCAGTTTAATTGGGGGGCACTATGGCTACACCTTC. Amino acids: CASSLIGGHYGYTF.

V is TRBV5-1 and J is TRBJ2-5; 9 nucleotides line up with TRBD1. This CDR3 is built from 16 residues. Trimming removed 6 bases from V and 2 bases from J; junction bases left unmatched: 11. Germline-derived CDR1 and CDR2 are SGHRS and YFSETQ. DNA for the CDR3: TGCGCCAGCACTAAGCCGACCGGGACAGGGCAAGAGACCCAGTACTTC. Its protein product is CASTKPTGTGQETQYF.

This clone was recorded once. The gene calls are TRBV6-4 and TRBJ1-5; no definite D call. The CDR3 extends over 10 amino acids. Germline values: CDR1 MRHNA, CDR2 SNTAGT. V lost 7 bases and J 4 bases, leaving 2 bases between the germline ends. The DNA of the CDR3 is TGTGCCAGCACAAATCAGCCCCAGCATTTT. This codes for CASTNQPQHF.

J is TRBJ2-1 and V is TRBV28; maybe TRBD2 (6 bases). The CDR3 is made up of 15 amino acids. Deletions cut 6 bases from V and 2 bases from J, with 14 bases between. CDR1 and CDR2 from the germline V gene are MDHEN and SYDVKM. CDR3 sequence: CASSIRRGAYNEQFF. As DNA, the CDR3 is TGTGCCAGCAGCATCCGGCGGGGAGCCTACAATGAGCAGTTCTTC.

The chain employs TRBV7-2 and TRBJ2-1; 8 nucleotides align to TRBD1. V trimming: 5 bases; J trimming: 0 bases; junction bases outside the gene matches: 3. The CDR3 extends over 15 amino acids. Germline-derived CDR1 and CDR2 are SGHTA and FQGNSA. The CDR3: CASSAGQGSYNEQFF. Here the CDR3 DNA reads TGTGCCAGCAGCGCCGGACAGGGCTCCTACAATGAGCAGTTCTTC.

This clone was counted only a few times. The CDR3 loop reads CASSPQVSSPQPYEQYF. The CDR3 DNA reads TGTGCCAGCTCACCACAAGTTTCCAGCCCCCAGCCCTACGAGCAGTACTTC. This chain links TRBV18 with TRBJ2-7; D gene uncertain. The germline V gene encodes CDR1 KGHSH and CDR2 LQKENI. Trimming removed 1 base at V and 2 bases at J, with 18 bases between. The CDR3 is 17 amino acids.

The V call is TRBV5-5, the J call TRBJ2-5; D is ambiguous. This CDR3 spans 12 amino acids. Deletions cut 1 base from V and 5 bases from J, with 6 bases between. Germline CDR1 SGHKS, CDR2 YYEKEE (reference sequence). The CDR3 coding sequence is TGTGCCAGCAGCTTGCCATCGGAGACCCAGTACTTC. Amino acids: CASSLPSETQYF.

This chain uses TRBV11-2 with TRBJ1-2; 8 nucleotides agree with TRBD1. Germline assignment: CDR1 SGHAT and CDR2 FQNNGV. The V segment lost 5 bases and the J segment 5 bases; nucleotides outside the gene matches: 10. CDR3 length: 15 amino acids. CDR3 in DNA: TGTGCCAGCAGCCCTTGGACAGGGAGGGATTATGGCTACACCTTC. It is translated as CASSPWTGRDYGYTF. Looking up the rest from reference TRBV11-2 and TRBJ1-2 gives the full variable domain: EAGVAQSPRYKIIEKRQSVAFWCNPISGHATLYWYQQILGQGPKLLIQFQNNGVVDDSQLPKDRFSAERLKGVDSTLKIQPAKLEDSAVYLCASSPWTGRDYGYTFGSGTRLTVV.

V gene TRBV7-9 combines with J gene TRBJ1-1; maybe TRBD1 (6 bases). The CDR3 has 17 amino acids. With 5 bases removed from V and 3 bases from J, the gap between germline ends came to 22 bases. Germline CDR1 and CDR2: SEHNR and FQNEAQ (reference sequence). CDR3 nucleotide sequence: TGTGCCAGCAGCCCGAGATCGGGGGCGAACCCAGACACTGAAGCTTTCTTT. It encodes CASSPRSGANPDTEAFF.

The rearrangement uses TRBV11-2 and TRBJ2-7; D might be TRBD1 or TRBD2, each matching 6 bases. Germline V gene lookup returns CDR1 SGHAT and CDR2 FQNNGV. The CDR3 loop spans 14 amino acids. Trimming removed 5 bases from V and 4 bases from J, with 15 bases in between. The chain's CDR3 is CASSRGGGPYEQYF. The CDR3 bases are TGTGCCAGCAGCAGAGGAGGGGGGCCTTACGAGCAGTACTTC.

CDR3 DNA: TGTGCCAGCAGCGTGGCAGCGGGGAGTACAGGTGAGCAGTTCTTC. Its protein product is CASSVAAGSTGEQFF. J is TRBJ2-1 and V is TRBV9, with 7 bases aligning to TRBD2. The germline gives CDR1 SGDLS, CDR2 YYNGEE. This CDR3 has 15 residues. With V trimmed by 2 bases and J by 9 bases, 11 bases remained unmatched. Looking up the rest from reference TRBV9 and TRBJ2-1 gives the full variable domain: DSGVTQTPKHLITATGQRVTLRCSPRSGDLSVYWYQQSLDQGLQFLIQYYNGEERAKGNILERFSAQQFPDLHSELNLSSLELGDSALYFCASSVAAGSTGEQFFGPGTRLTVL.

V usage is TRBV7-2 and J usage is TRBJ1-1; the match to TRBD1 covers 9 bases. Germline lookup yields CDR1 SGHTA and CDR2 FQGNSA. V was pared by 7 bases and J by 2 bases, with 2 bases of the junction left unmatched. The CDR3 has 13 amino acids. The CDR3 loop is CASTDRGNTEAFF. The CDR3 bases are TGTGCCAGCACGGACAGGGGTAACACTGAAGCTTTCTTT. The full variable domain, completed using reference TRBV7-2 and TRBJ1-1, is GAGVSQSPSNKVTEKGKDVELRCDPISGHTALYWYRQSLGQGLEFLIYFQGNSAPDKSGLPSDRFSAERTGGSVSTLTIQRTQQEDSAVYLCASTDRGNTEAFFGQGTRLTVV.

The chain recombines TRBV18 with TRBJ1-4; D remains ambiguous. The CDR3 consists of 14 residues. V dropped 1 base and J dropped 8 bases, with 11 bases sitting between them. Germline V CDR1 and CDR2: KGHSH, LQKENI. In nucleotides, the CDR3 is TGTGCCAGCTCACCACTGTGGGGTTCGGAAAAACTGTTTTTT. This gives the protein CASSPLWGSEKLFF.

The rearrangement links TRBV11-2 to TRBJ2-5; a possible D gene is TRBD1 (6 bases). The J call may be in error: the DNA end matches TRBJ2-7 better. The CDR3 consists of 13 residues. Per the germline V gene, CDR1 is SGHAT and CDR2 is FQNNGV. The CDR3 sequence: CASRIDRNYEQYF. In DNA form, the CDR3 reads TGTGCCAGCAGGATAGACAGGAACTACGAGCAGTACTTC.

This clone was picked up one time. CDR3 loop: CASSRSGTGINEQFF. In DNA, the CDR3 is TGTGCCAGCAGTCGATCCGGGACAGGTATCAATGAGCAGTTCTTC. J is TRBJ2-1 and V is TRBV7-6, with 8 bases fitting TRBD1. The germline gives CDR1 SGHVS, CDR2 FNYEAQ. CDR3 length: 15 residues. V trimming: 6 bases; J trimming: 6 bases; junction bases outside the gene matches: 10.

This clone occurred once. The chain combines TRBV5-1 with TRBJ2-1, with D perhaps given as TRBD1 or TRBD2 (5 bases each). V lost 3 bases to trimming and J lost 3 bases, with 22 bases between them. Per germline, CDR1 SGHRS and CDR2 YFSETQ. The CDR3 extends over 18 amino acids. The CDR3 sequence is CASSSGVVRWGYYNEQFF. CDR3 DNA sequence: TGCGCCAGCAGCTCGGGCGTAGTTCGGTGGGGGTACTACAATGAGCAGTTCTTC. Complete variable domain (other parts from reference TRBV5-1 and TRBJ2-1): KAGVTQTPRYLIKTRGQQVTLSCSPISGHRSVSWYQQTPGQGLQFLFEYFSETQRNKGNFPGRFSGRQFSNSRSEMNVSTLELGDSALYLCASSSGVVRWGYYNEQFFGPGTRLTVL.

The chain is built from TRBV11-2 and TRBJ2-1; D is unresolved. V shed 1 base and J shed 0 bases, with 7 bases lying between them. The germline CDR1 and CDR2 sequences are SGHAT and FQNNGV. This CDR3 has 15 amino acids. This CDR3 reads CASSLGASSYNEQFF. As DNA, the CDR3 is TGTGCCAGCAGCTTAGGGGCCAGCTCCTACAATGAGCAGTTCTTC.

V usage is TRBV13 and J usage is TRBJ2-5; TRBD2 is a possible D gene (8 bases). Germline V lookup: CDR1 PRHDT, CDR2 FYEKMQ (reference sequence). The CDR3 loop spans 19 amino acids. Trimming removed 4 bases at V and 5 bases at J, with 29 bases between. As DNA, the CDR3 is TGTGCCAGCAGCTCACCCCTCGGGAGGGGGCCCTTTATAGGGGAGACCCAGTACTTC. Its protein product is CASSSPLGRGPFIGETQYF.

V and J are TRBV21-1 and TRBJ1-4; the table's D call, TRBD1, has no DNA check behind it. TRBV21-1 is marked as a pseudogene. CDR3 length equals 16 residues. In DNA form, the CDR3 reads TGTGCCAGCAGCAAAGTAAAAGGACAGGGGTGTGAAAAACTGTTTTTT. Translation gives CASSKVKGQGCEKLFF.

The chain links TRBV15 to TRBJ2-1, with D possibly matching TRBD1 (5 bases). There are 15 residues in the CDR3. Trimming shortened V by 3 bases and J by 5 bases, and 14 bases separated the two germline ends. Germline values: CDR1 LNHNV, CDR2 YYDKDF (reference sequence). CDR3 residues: CATSSAGSWDNEQFF. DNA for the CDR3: TGTGCCACCAGCAGCGCAGGGTCGTGGGACAATGAGCAGTTCTTC.

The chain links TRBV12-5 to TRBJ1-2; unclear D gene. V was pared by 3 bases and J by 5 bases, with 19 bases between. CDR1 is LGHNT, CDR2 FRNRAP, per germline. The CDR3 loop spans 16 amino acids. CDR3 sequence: CASGFISDFRIYGYTF. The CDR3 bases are TGTGCTAGTGGTTTTATCTCTGATTTCCGGATATATGGCTACACCTTC.

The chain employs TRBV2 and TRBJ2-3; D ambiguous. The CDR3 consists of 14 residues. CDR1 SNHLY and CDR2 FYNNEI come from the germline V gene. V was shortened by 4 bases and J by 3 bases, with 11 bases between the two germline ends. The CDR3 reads CASSGRIRTDTQYF. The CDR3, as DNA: TGTGCCAGCAGTGGGCGGATTAGAACAGATACGCAGTATTTT.

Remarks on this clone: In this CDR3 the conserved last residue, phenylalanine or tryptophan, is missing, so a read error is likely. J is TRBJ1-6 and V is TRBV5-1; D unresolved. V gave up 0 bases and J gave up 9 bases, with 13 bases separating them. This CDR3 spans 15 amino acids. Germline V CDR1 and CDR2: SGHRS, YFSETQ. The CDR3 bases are TGCGCCAGCAGCTTGGAGGGCACGGGAGGTTCACCCCTCCACCTT. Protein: CASSLEGTGGSPLHL.

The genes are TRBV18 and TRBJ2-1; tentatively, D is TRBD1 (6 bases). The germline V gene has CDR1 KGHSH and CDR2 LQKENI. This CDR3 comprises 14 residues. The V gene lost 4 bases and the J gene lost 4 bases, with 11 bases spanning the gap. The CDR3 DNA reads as TGTGCCAGCTCACAAGGACAGACATACAATGAGCAGTTCTTC. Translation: CASSQGQTYNEQFF.

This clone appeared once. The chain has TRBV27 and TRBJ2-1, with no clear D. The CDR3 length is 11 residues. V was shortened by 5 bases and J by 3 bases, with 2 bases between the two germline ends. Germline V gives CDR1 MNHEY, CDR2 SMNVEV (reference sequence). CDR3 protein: CASSNYNEQFF. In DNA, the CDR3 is TGTGCCAGCAGTAACTACAATGAGCAGTTCTTC.

CDR3 region: CASSLTEETQYF. The CDR3 nucleotides read TGTGCCAGCAGTTTAACGGAAGAGACCCAGTACTTC. The chain carries TRBV5-6 and TRBJ2-5, with D hard to call. Germline V gene lookup returns CDR1 SGHDT and CDR2 YYEEEE. V lost 5 bases to trimming and J lost 3 bases, with 8 bases between them. This CDR3 is 12 amino acids long.

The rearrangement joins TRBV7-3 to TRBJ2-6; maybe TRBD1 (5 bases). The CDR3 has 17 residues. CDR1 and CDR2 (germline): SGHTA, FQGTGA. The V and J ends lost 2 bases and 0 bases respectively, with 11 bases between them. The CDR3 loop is CASSLEGALSGANVLTF. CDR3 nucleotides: TGTGCCAGCAGCTTAGAAGGGGCCCTCTCTGGGGCCAACGTCCTGACTTTC.

Written as DNA, the CDR3 is TGTGCCAGTAGTTCAGACGCTGGAAACACCATATATTTT. This encodes CASSSDAGNTIYF. The chain carries TRBV19 and TRBJ1-3; D not certain. Germline-derived CDR1 and CDR2 are LNHDA and SQIVND (reference sequence). With 5 bases removed from V and 2 bases from J, the gap between germline ends came to 7 bases. This CDR3 spans 13 amino acids.

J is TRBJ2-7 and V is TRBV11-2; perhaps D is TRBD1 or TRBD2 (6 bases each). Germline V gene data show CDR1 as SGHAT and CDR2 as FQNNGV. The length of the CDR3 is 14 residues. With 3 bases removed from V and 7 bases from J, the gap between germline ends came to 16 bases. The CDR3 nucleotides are TGTGCCAGCAGCTTGGGGCCGGGGGCTCGAGAGCAGTACTTC. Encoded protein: CASSLGPGAREQYF.